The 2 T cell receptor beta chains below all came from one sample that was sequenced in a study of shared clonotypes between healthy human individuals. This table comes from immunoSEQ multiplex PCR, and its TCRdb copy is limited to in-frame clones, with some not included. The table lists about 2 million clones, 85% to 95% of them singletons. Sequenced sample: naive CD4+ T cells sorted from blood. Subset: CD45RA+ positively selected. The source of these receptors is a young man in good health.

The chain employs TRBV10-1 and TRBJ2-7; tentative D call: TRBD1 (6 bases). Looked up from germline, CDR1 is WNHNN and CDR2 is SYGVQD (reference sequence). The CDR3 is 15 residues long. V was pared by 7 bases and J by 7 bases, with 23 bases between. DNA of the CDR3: TGCGCCAGCACCCTGGGGGCAGGGGCTAGAGGGGAGCAGTACTTC. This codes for CASTLGAGARGEQYF.

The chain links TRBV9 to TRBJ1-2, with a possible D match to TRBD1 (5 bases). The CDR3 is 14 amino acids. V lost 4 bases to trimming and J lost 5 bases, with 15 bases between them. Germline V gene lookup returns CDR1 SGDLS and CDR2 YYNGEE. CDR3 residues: CASSPTDTAYGYTF. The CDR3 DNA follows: TGTGCCAGCAGCCCGACGGACACAGCGTATGGCTACACCTTC.